Presented here are 5 T cell receptor beta chains from one specimen sequenced in a study of cytotoxic CD8 clonotypes in ibrutinib-treated CLL. Profiling relied on immunoSEQ multiplex PCR, and the TCRdb table lists in-frame clones only, not all of them. Among a few hundred thousand clones listed, roughly two thirds were seen once. The sample consisted of PBMCs, taken after 36 months of ibrutinib treatment. The receptor source for this set is a human donor with chronic lymphocytic leukemia.

This chain connects TRBV19 to TRBJ2-1; D is perhaps TRBD1 or TRBD2 (6 bases each). This CDR3 has 15 amino acids. The germline V gene has CDR1 LNHDA and CDR2 SQIVND (reference sequence). V lost 3 bases and J lost 4, with 13 bases in between. The CDR3 loop reads CASSMGGWGYNEQFF. The CDR3, as DNA: TGTGCCAGTAGTATGGGGGGCTGGGGGTACAATGAGCAGTTCTTC.

Written as DNA, the CDR3 is TGTGCCAGCAGCTTTGAGCGGGGGTGGAACACCGGGGAGCTGTTTTTT. This encodes CASSFERGWNTGELFF. This chain connects TRBV11-2 to TRBJ2-2; 8 nucleotides agree with TRBD2. This CDR3 comprises 16 residues. V shed 3 bases and J 1 base; nucleotides not matched to a gene: 4. Germline values: CDR1 SGHAT, CDR2 FQNNGV.

Regarding this clone: Distinct nucleotide sequences in the sample also encode this CDR3. The chain has TRBV7-2 and TRBJ2-1; 11 nucleotides line up with TRBD2. The CDR3 length is 15 residues. Germline CDR1 and CDR2: SGHTA and FQGNSA. The V gene end was trimmed by 4 bases and the J gene end by 3 bases; junction bases not matched to a gene: 2. The CDR3 nucleotides are TGTGCCAGCAGCTCCGGACTAGCGGGCTACAATGAGCAGTTCTTC. Translation: CASSSGLAGYNEQFF.

This chain uses TRBV2 with TRBJ1-5; D is perhaps TRBD1 (5 bases). Germline assignment: CDR1 SNHLY and CDR2 FYNNEI. V was trimmed by 3 bases and J by 0 bases, leaving 9 bases between them. The length of the CDR3 is 15 residues. The CDR3 reads CASSEGQTSNQPQHF. The CDR3 region has the DNA TGTGCCAGCAGTGAGGGGCAGACTAGCAATCAGCCCCAGCATTTT.

The chain carries TRBV7-6 and TRBJ2-3; D might be TRBD1 or TRBD2, each matching 5 bases. Per the germline V gene, CDR1 is SGHVS and CDR2 is FNYEAQ. The V end was cut by 3 bases, the J end by 1 base, with 20 bases between. The CDR3 spans 18 residues. CDR3 coding DNA: TGTGCCAGCAGCTTTAGCCCCGGGACCCCAGAGGGCACAGATACGCAGTATTTT. Its protein product is CASSFSPGTPEGTDTQYF.